This is a list of T cell receptor beta chains from one sample in a study of CD8 T cells in Susac syndrome. TCRdb called the immunoSEQ multiplex PCR reads again in MiXCR, with one record for every CDR3 protein. The sample lists 160,000 or so distinct CDR3 sequences; approximately 90% were seen once. The material sequenced was CD4+ T cells from PBMCs. The receptor set was obtained from a human donor in good health. Both conserved end residues are part of each CDR3. The D gene is left open where the match is weak. Size tells how often a clone was seen (once, few, many) or the class of an expanded clone, and some rows leave it out.

v_call: TRBV29-1; d_call: TRBD1; clone_size: NA; cdr3_length: 13; j_call: TRBJ2-7; cdr3_nt: TGCAGCGTCTGGACAGGGGGCTCCTACGAGCAGTACTTC; cdr3_aa: CSVWTGGSYEQYF
v_call: TRBV7-2; d_call: NA; clone_size: NA; cdr3_length: 15; j_call: TRBJ2-4; cdr3_nt: TGTGCCAGCAGCTTCCAGAGTCTAGCCAAAAACATTCAGTACTTC; cdr3_aa: CASSFQSLAKNIQYF
v_call: TRBV20-1; d_call: NA; clone_size: NA; cdr3_length: 16; j_call: TRBJ2-7; cdr3_nt: TGCAGTGCTAGAGATCGAAAGGGTACTAGCTCCTACGAGCAGTACTTC; cdr3_aa: CSARDRKGTSSYEQYF
v_call: TRBV6-6; d_call: NA; clone_size: NA; cdr3_length: 13; j_call: TRBJ2-7; cdr3_nt: TGTGCCAGCACGATAAGGTCCTGGGACGAGCAGTACTTC; cdr3_aa: CASTIRSWDEQYF
v_call: TRBV7-6; d_call: NA; clone_size: NA; cdr3_length: 14; j_call: TRBJ1-1; cdr3_nt: TGTGCCAGCAGCCCCCTAGGGGGGTCGGCTGAAGCTTTCTTT; cdr3_aa: CASSPLGGSAEAFF
v_call: TRBV12-3/TRBV12-4; d_call: NA; clone_size: NA; cdr3_length: 16; j_call: TRBJ2-6; cdr3_nt: TGTGCCAGCCCGGCGGGGCCTATAGGAGGGGCCAACGTCCTGACTTTC; cdr3_aa: CASPAGPIGGANVLTF
v_call: TRBV7-2; d_call: TRBD1; clone_size: NA; cdr3_length: 16; j_call: TRBJ1-2; cdr3_nt: TGTGCCAGCAGCTCGCCCCGTGGGACAGCTAACTATGGCTACACCTTC; cdr3_aa: CASSSPRGTANYGYTF
v_call: TRBV2; d_call: TRBD1; clone_size: NA; cdr3_length: 15; j_call: TRBJ1-3; cdr3_nt: TGTGCCAGCAGTTCGACAGGGAGCTCTGGAAACACCATATATTTT; cdr3_aa: CASSSTGSSGNTIYF
v_call: TRBV20-1; d_call: NA; clone_size: NA; cdr3_length: 14; j_call: TRBJ2-5; cdr3_nt: TGCAGTGCTGGCTCAGGAGGGGTCCAAGAGACCCAGTACTTC; cdr3_aa: CSAGSGGVQETQYF
v_call: TRBV2; d_call: NA; clone_size: NA; cdr3_length: 13; j_call: TRBJ2-1; cdr3_nt: TGTGCCAGCAGAGGACAACTAGTAAATGAGCAGTTCTTC; cdr3_aa: CASRGQLVNEQFF
v_call: TRBV5-6; d_call: TRBD1; clone_size: NA; cdr3_length: 20; j_call: TRBJ2-6; cdr3_nt: TGTGCCAGCAGCGCCCCGGGACAGGGGGCGTTTGTCCCTGGGGCCAACGTCCTGACTTTC; cdr3_aa: CASSAPGQGAFVPGANVLTF
v_call: TRBV9; d_call: NA; clone_size: NA; cdr3_length: 15; j_call: TRBJ2-7; cdr3_nt: TGTGCCAGCAGCGTAAGCGGAGGGGGCGCATACGAGCAGTACTTC; cdr3_aa: CASSVSGGGAYEQYF
v_call: TRBV20-1; d_call: TRBD1; clone_size: NA; cdr3_length: 15; j_call: TRBJ2-4; cdr3_nt: TGCAGTGCTAGAGATACAGGGGGAGGCAAAAACATTCAGTACTTC; cdr3_aa: CSARDTGGGKNIQYF
v_call: TRBV6-2/TRBV6-3; d_call: NA; clone_size: NA; cdr3_length: 13; j_call: TRBJ1-2; cdr3_nt: TGTGCCAGCAGTTACCCCAGGGCCTATGGCTACACCTTC; cdr3_aa: CASSYPRAYGYTF
v_call: TRBV29-1; d_call: NA; clone_size: NA; cdr3_length: 12; j_call: TRBJ1-3; cdr3_nt: TGCAGCGTTGAGAACCCCGGAAACACCATATATTTT; cdr3_aa: CSVENPGNTIYF
v_call: TRBV3-1; d_call: TRBD1; clone_size: NA; cdr3_length: 14; j_call: TRBJ2-5; cdr3_nt: TGTGCCAGCAGCCCGTGGACAGGGAAAGAGACCCAGTACTTC; cdr3_aa: CASSPWTGKETQYF
v_call: TRBV29-1; d_call: TRBD1; clone_size: NA; cdr3_length: 14; j_call: TRBJ1-2; cdr3_nt: TGCAGCGTGCCCGGGACAGGGGGCCCAGGAGGCTACACCTTC; cdr3_aa: CSVPGTGGPGGYTF
v_call: TRBV20-1; d_call: TRBD1; clone_size: NA; cdr3_length: 14; j_call: TRBJ1-1; cdr3_nt: TGCAGTGCGCTAAAGTCACAGGGGGAAACTGAAGCTTTCTTT; cdr3_aa: CSALKSQGETEAFF
v_call: TRBV9; d_call: NA; clone_size: once; cdr3_length: 15; j_call: TRBJ2-3; cdr3_nt: TGTGCCAGCAGCGTAAATCAGGGGACGGCAGATACGCAGTATTTT; cdr3_aa: CASSVNQGTADTQYF
v_call: TRBV6-1; d_call: TRBD2; clone_size: NA; cdr3_length: 15; j_call: TRBJ2-1; cdr3_nt: TGTGCCAGCAGTGAAGACGGGAGGGTACGCAATGAGCAGTTCTTC; cdr3_aa: CASSEDGRVRNEQFF
v_call: TRBV7-2; d_call: NA; clone_size: NA; cdr3_length: 13; j_call: TRBJ2-5; cdr3_nt: TGTGCCAGCAGACGCGGACAGCAAGAGACCCAGTACTTC; cdr3_aa: CASRRGQQETQYF
v_call: TRBV29-1; d_call: NA; clone_size: NA; cdr3_length: 13; j_call: TRBJ1-1; cdr3_nt: TGCAGCGTTGAAGTACAGGGGAACACTGAAGCTTTCTTT; cdr3_aa: CSVEVQGNTEAFF
v_call: TRBV6-5; d_call: NA; clone_size: NA; cdr3_length: 15; j_call: TRBJ2-7; cdr3_nt: TGTGCCAGCAGGCCACTAGAAAGGGGCTGGCGGGAGCAGTACTTC; cdr3_aa: CASRPLERGWREQYF
v_call: TRBV5-1; d_call: NA; clone_size: NA; cdr3_length: 15; j_call: TRBJ2-7; cdr3_nt: TGCGCCAGCAGCTTGACGGGCCGACAAACCTACGAGCAGTACTTC; cdr3_aa: CASSLTGRQTYEQYF
v_call: TRBV29-1; d_call: NA; clone_size: NA; cdr3_length: 12; j_call: TRBJ1-1; cdr3_nt: TGCAGCGTTGGTGACTCGGACACTGAAGCTTTCTTT; cdr3_aa: CSVGDSDTEAFF
v_call: TRBV2; d_call: NA; clone_size: NA; cdr3_length: 14; j_call: TRBJ1-3; cdr3_nt: TGTGCCAGCAGAGGACGGAACTCTGGAAACACCATATATTTT; cdr3_aa: CASRGRNSGNTIYF
v_call: TRBV2; d_call: TRBD1; clone_size: NA; cdr3_length: 15; j_call: TRBJ2-1; cdr3_nt: TGTGCCGTGGGACCGGGACAGGGGGCGAGGAATGAGCAGTTCTTC; cdr3_aa: CAVGPGQGARNEQFF
v_call: TRBV2; d_call: NA; clone_size: NA; cdr3_length: 12; j_call: TRBJ1-2; cdr3_nt: TGTGCCAGCAGTGAACAGGGGAACGGCTACACCTTC; cdr3_aa: CASSEQGNGYTF
v_call: TRBV6-1; d_call: NA; clone_size: NA; cdr3_length: 17; j_call: TRBJ2-1; cdr3_nt: TGTGCCAGCAGGCCGGCAGGGACTCGGAGCTCCTACAATGAGCAGTTCTTC; cdr3_aa: CASRPAGTRSSYNEQFF
v_call: TRBV30; d_call: NA; clone_size: NA; cdr3_length: 13; j_call: TRBJ1-3; cdr3_nt: TGTGCCCTCGGGAGAGACTCTGGAAACACCATATATTTT; cdr3_aa: CALGRDSGNTIYF
v_call: TRBV29-1; d_call: NA; clone_size: NA; cdr3_length: 12; j_call: TRBJ2-3; cdr3_nt: TGCAGCGGGGACGGGGGCACAGATACGCAGTATTTT; cdr3_aa: CSGDGGTDTQYF
v_call: TRBV6-6; d_call: NA; clone_size: NA; cdr3_length: 14; j_call: TRBJ1-6; cdr3_nt: TGTGCCAGCAGCCAGACAGGAATCAGTTCACCCCTCCACTTT; cdr3_aa: CASSQTGISSPLHF
v_call: TRBV14; d_call: TRBD1; clone_size: NA; cdr3_length: 14; j_call: TRBJ1-1; cdr3_nt: TGTGCCAGCAGCCAAGGGGGACAGGGCTCTGAAGCTTTCTTT; cdr3_aa: CASSQGGQGSEAFF
v_call: TRBV20-1; d_call: NA; clone_size: NA; cdr3_length: 13; j_call: TRBJ2-1; cdr3_nt: TGCAGTGCCGCGGACCCCGCCTACAATGAGCAGTTCTTC; cdr3_aa: CSAADPAYNEQFF
v_call: TRBV2; d_call: NA; clone_size: NA; cdr3_length: 13; j_call: TRBJ2-3; cdr3_nt: TGTGCCAGCACCGGGGCAACCACAGATACGCAGTATTTT; cdr3_aa: CASTGATTDTQYF
v_call: TRBV3-1; d_call: NA; clone_size: NA; cdr3_length: 12; j_call: TRBJ2-7; cdr3_nt: TGTGCCAGCAGCCAATCCGCGGGAAAGCAGTACTTC; cdr3_aa: CASSQSAGKQYF